Detailed here is one T cell receptor beta chain. The protocol was immunoSEQ multiplex PCR, while the TCRdb copy is restricted to in-frame clones and leaves out a portion. The profile shows tens of thousands of clones, 65% to 85% of them singletons. The data belong to a study of identifying expanded T cells in peripheral blood. Germline values: CDR1 SGHKS, CDR2 YYEKEE (reference sequence). The CDR3 contains 16 residues. Trimming removed 1 base at V and 0 bases at J, with 14 bases between. Sequencing was performed on blood. The rearrangement uses TRBV5-5 and TRBJ2-7, with D maybe TRBD1 (6 bases). The clonotype was recovered from a person aged 18 to 70 in good health. CDR3 sequence reads: CASSLRQAGTSYEQYF. In DNA form, the CDR3 reads TGTGCCAGCAGCTTGAGACAGGCAGGGACCTCCTACGAGCAGTACTTC.